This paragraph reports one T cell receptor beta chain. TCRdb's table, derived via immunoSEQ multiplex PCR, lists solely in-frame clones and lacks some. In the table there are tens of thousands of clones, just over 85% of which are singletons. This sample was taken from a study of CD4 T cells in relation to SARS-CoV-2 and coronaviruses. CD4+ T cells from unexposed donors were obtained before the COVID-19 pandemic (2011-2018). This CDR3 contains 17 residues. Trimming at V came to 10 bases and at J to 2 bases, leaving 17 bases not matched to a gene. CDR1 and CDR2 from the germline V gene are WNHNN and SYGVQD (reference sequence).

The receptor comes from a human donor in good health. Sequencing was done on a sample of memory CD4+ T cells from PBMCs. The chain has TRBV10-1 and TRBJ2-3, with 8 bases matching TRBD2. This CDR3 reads CATHAKVAGPLTDTQYF. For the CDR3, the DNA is TGCGCCACCCACGCTAAAGTAGCGGGGCCCCTCACAGATACGCAGTATTTT.